The 11 T cell receptor beta chains below all came from one sample that was sequenced in a study of blood T cell repertoires in COVID-19. Some clones are missing from TCRdb's copy, which holds only in-frame ones; the method was immunoSEQ multiplex PCR. The data contain about 100,000 clones, 75% to 90% of them singletons. The material sequenced was peripheral blood. These receptors were taken from a man aged 50-59 years with acute or convalescent COVID-19.

There are a few counts of this clone. V gene TRBV25-1 combines with J gene TRBJ2-5, with a tentative D call TRBD1 (6 bases). Trimming left V 8 bases short and J 5 bases short, with 12 bases between. This CDR3 comprises 12 residues. Germline-derived CDR1 and CDR2 are MGHDK and SYGVNS. CDR3 protein: CASEQGVETQYF. The CDR3 DNA follows: TGTGCCAGCGAACAGGGAGTGGAGACCCAGTACTTC. The entire variable domain, with the rest obtained from reference TRBV25-1 and TRBJ2-5, is as follows: EADIYQTPRYLVIGTGKKITLECSQTMGHDKMYWYQQDPGMELHLIHYSYGVNSTEKGDLSSESTVSRIRTEHFPLTLESARPSHTSQYLCASEQGVETQYFGPGTRLLVL.

This chain connects TRBV24-1 to TRBJ2-2; D is unclear. Trimming stripped 0 bases from V and 8 bases from J, with 9 bases between. The CDR3 has 14 amino acids. Germline CDR1 and CDR2: KGHDR and SFDVKD. The chain's CDR3 is CATSDLPPRGELFF. CDR3 DNA sequence: TGTGCCACCAGTGATTTGCCCCCTAGGGGGGAGCTGTTTTTT.

This clone was counted a single time. V usage is TRBV6-4 and J usage is TRBJ1-1; D is unresolved. Per the germline V gene, CDR1 is MRHNA and CDR2 is SNTAGT. The CDR3 runs 12 residues. Trimming removed 9 bases from V and 2 bases from J, with 10 bases in between. The DNA of the CDR3 is TGTGCCAGTAGAGGAGTTAACACTGAAGCTTTCTTT. Translation: CASRGVNTEAFF.

The gene calls are TRBV28 and TRBJ2-1, with D perhaps matching TRBD2 (6 bases). CDR3 length: 11 amino acids. The V and J ends lost 5 bases and 16 bases respectively, with 15 bases between them. CDR1 and CDR2 (germline): MDHEN, SYDVKM. The CDR3 nucleotides read TGTGCCAGCAGTCGCGCGGGGCAGTCATTCTTC. This sequence encodes CASSRAGQSFF.

This chain links TRBV11-2 with TRBJ2-7; possibly TRBD2 for D (7 bases). Per germline, CDR1 SGHAT and CDR2 FQNNGV. Trimming took 4 bases from V and 11 from J, leaving 24 bases between them. This CDR3 region has 15 residues. CDR3: CASSSPAGDTLIKYF. In DNA, the CDR3 is TGTGCCAGCAGCTCCCCTGCGGGGGACACATTAATCAAGTACTTC. Filled out from reference TRBV11-2 and TRBJ2-7, the complete variable domain reads EAGVAQSPRYKIIEKRQSVAFWCNPISGHATLYWYQQILGQGPKLLIQFQNNGVVDDSQLPKDRFSAERLKGVDSTLKIQPAKLEDSAVYLCASSSPAGDTLIKYFGPGTRLTVT.

The V and J genes are TRBV5-4 and TRBJ2-5, with 7 positions matching TRBD1. CDR3 length: 15 residues. Unmatched junction bases numbered 7, after V lost 4 bases and J lost 1 base. CDR1 and CDR2 from the germline V gene are SGHNT and YYREEE (reference sequence). For the CDR3, the DNA is TGTGCCAGCAGCACTACAGGGGCATCCCAAGAGACCCAGTACTTC. It translates to CASSTTGASQETQYF.

V is TRBV6-2 or TRBV6-3 and J is TRBJ2-1, with D hard to call. Germline CDR1 MNHEY, CDR2 SVGEGT. The V end was cut by 4 bases, the J end by 8 bases, with 6 bases between. CDR3 length: 11 amino acids. The CDR3 DNA reads as TGTGCCAGCAGTTCGTCGGATGAGCAGTTCTTC. This codes for CASSSSDEQFF.

This chain joins TRBV11-3 and TRBJ2-4; 7 bases match TRBD2. Trimming cost V 2 bases and J 7 bases; bases outside gene matches: 8. The CDR3 has 15 amino acids. The germline V gene has CDR1 SGHNT and CDR2 YENEEA. This chain's CDR3 is CASSLYPSGTNIQYF. As DNA, the CDR3 is TGTGCCAGCAGCTTATACCCTAGCGGTACGAACATTCAGTACTTC.

The count of this clone is one. The rearrangement links TRBV6-6 to TRBJ1-2; D is perhaps TRBD1 (6 bases). This CDR3 region has 12 residues. Between the trimmed V and J ends, which lost 6 bases and 7 bases, there was a span of 12 bases. The germline V gene encodes CDR1 MNHNY and CDR2 SVGAGI (reference sequence). CDR3 coding DNA: TGTGCCAGCAGGGGCGGGGGCTCTGGCTACACCTTC. It codes for CASRGGGSGYTF.

This clone was detected once. The V gene is TRBV6-5, the J gene TRBJ2-1, with TRBD1 as a possible D gene (5 bases). CDR1 and CDR2 (germline): MNHEY, SVGAGI. The CDR3 spans 12 residues. Trimming removed 5 bases from V and 9 bases from J, with 11 bases in between. The CDR3 is CASSPRGVEQFF. The CDR3 nucleotides are TGTGCCAGCAGTCCTAGGGGCGTTGAGCAGTTCTTC.

The chain joins TRBV19 to TRBJ1-5; TRBD1 aligns across 9 bases. Germline CDR1 and CDR2: LNHDA and SQIVND (reference sequence). After removal of 3 bases from V and 5 bases from J, the junction contained 2 bases not matched to a gene. The CDR3 is 14 residues long. In nucleotides, the CDR3 is TGTGCCAGTAGTATTACAGGGGGCTATCAGCCCCAGCATTTT. It specifies CASSITGGYQPQHF.